This T cell receptor beta chain was captured in a study of regulatory T cells in long-lasting Graves disease. Researchers made TCR beta libraries by using iRepertoire HTBI primers and running Arm-PCR on CDR3 regions. From the multiplex PCR reads, TCRdb called clonotypes with MiXCR, one entry per CDR3 protein. Of 540,000 or so distinct CDR3 sequences listed, around an eighth are singletons. Many counts were recorded for this clonotype. Germline V CDR1 and CDR2: SNHLY, FYNNEI. The ends lost 4 bases at V and 5 bases at J; junction bases unmatched: 5. This CDR3 has 14 residues. Time point described: newly diagnosed GD, antithyroid drugs for less than 3 months. The TCR library was prepared using RNA isolated from PBMCs. The same data also contributed to another study, on T cells in Graves' hyperthyroidism and ophthalmopathy. As reported in that work: Pregnant or lactating patients were excluded, as were those with uncontrolled infection or other autoimmune disease.

The sequence came from a man between 25 and 39 years old with Graves disease. This chain joins TRBV2 and TRBJ2-7, with 10 bases that match TRBD2. The sequencing here drew on peripheral blood mononuclear cells (PBMCs), taken at new diagnosis, from a patient treated with antithyroid drugs. The CDR3 reads CASSGLAGAHEQYF. CDR3 nucleotides: TGTGCCAGCAGTGGGCTAGCGGGAGCCCACGAGCAGTACTTC. Combining the CDR3 with reference TRBV2 and TRBJ2-7 gives the whole variable domain EPEVTQTPSHQVTQMGQEVILRCVPISNHLYFYWYRQILGQKVEFLVSFYNNEISEKSEIFDDQFSVERPDGSNFTLKIRSTKLEDSAMYFCASSGLAGAHEQYFGPGTRLTVT.